This T cell receptor (beta chain) was obtained from a study of T cells in Graves' hyperthyroidism and ophthalmopathy. Looking at the study overall: Peripheral blood was acquired at first diagnosis, ahead of any therapy whatsoever.

RNA transcripts served as the template for amplifying TCR beta CDR3 regions. RT-PCR in the first round (using the HTBI primer set) targeted the TCR CDR3. TCRdb itself ran the multiplex PCR reads through MiXCR, one entry per CDR3 protein. The sample contains some 560,000 distinct CDR3 sequences, about 15% of which appear only once. With regard to this clonotype: Antigen unknown.

CDR1 is LNHDA and CDR2 is SQIVND in the germline V gene (reference sequence). The junction had 13 bases not matched to a gene; V was cut back by 2 bases and J by 4 bases. This CDR3 region has 18 residues. With a duration under 2 months, the hyperthyroidism was newly diagnosed in patients aged 18 to 65. General observations from the study: Most thyroid clonotypes with frequency above 0.001 were detected in blood. Before onset, ophthalmopathy was predicted by the model a median around 6.2 months earlier.

The chain joins TRBV19 to TRBJ2-1; TRBD2 agrees at 8 bases. This receptor was obtained from a woman between 35 and 50 years old with Graves' hyperthyroidism. The sample was blood. CDR3 sequence: CASSISRVGTRLYNEQFF. CDR3 coding DNA: TGTGCCAGTAGTATAAGCCGGGTGGGGACTAGATTATACAATGAGCAGTTCTTC.